The 23 T cell receptor beta chains below come from one sample, sequenced in a study of OX40 agonist ivuxolimab in advanced cancers. Some clones are missing from TCRdb's copy, which holds only in-frame ones; the method was immunoSEQ multiplex PCR. The sample lists 55,000 to 65,000 clones, approximately 90% occurring once. Here the sequenced sample was CD4+ or CD8+ T cells sorted from blood, taken in a trial of the OX40 agonist ivuxolimab. These receptors came from an adult with an advanced solid tumor such as melanoma, head and neck, liver or kidney cancer.

The V and J genes are TRBV19 and TRBJ2-3; either TRBD1 or TRBD2 may fit D (5 bases each). V lost 8 bases to trimming and J lost 0 bases, with 9 bases between them. The V gene's germline CDR1 is LNHDA and CDR2 SQIVND (reference sequence). The CDR3 is 13 amino acids. As DNA, the CDR3 is TGTGCCAGTGAGGGACCCAGCACAGATACGCAGTATTTT. Encoded protein: CASEGPSTDTQYF. The whole variable domain, filled in from reference TRBV19 and TRBJ2-3, reads DGGITQSPKYLFRKEGQNVTLSCEQNLNHDAMYWYRQDPGQGLRLIYYSQIVNDFQKGDIAEGYSVSREKKESFPLTVTSAQKNPTAFYLCASEGPSTDTQYFGPGTRLTVL.

The J gene is TRBJ2-7, the V gene TRBV19; tentatively, D is TRBD1 or TRBD2 (6 bases each). This CDR3 is built from 15 residues. V was cut by 3 bases and J by 3 bases, with 15 bases left in between. Looked up from germline, CDR1 is LNHDA and CDR2 is SQIVND (reference sequence). The CDR3 bases are TGTGCCAGTAGTATGGAGGGGGGTGTGAGCTACGAGCAGTACTTC. It encodes CASSMEGGVSYEQYF.

The CDR3 nucleotides are TGTGCCAGCAGCCCGGGGGGCGGTCGGATGAACACTGAAGCTTTCTTT. Protein sequence: CASSPGGGRMNTEAFF. J is TRBJ1-1 and V is TRBV7-3; a possible D gene is TRBD1 (6 bases). The V gene's germline CDR1 is SGHTA and CDR2 FQGTGA. CDR3 size: 16 residues. V lost 5 bases to trimming and J lost 0 bases, with 16 bases between them.

The CDR3 loop reads CAISVSGPLTGELFF. DNA of the CDR3: TGTGCCATCAGCGTATCCGGGCCACTCACCGGGGAGCTGTTTTTT. The V call is TRBV10-3, the J call TRBJ2-2, with D unclear. The CDR3 sequence is 15 residues long. Trimming removed 6 bases from V and 4 bases from J, with 15 bases in between. In germline, CDR1 is ENHRY, CDR2 SYGVKD.

The sample holds one count of this clone. V and J are TRBV5-1 and TRBJ1-1, with 8 bases aligning to TRBD1. After removal of 4 bases from V and 6 bases from J, the junction contained 5 bases not matched to a gene. The CDR3 has 13 amino acids. Germline CDR1 and CDR2: SGHRS and YFSETQ. The CDR3 sequence: CASSPRTGSEAFF. The CDR3 bases are TGCGCCAGCAGCCCAAGGACAGGGTCTGAAGCTTTCTTT.

The chain links TRBV7-2 to TRBJ2-3; no definite D call. The CDR3 has 12 residues. The germline gives CDR1 SGHTA, CDR2 FQGNSA. The germline V and J ends were trimmed by 4 bases and 8 bases, with 10 bases remaining between them. The CDR3 nucleotides read TGTGCCAGCAGCTCGGAAACCGCTACGCAGTATTTT. This gives the protein CASSSETATQYF.

The rearrangement links TRBV25-1 to TRBJ1-2, with D perhaps TRBD1 (5 bases). This CDR3 comprises 13 residues. Trimming stripped 1 base from V and 6 bases from J, with 9 bases between. Germline CDR1 MGHDK, CDR2 SYGVNS. In DNA, the CDR3 is TGTGCCAGCAGTGAATTGGCAGGGAATGGCTACACCTTC. Amino acid sequence: CASSELAGNGYTF.

This rearrangement joins TRBV9 to TRBJ1-2, with 9 nucleotides matching TRBD1. Germline V gene data show CDR1 as SGDLS and CDR2 as YYNGEE. The V segment lost 4 bases and the J segment 5 bases; nucleotides outside the gene matches: 21. CDR3 size: 19 residues. The CDR3 protein is CASSLTPRDRVSGGYGYTF. The DNA of the CDR3 is TGTGCCAGCAGCCTTACCCCTCGGGACAGGGTGTCCGGTGGGTATGGCTACACCTTC.

About this clone itself: At the DNA level, this CDR3 is encoded by other sequences in the same sample as well. The chain carries TRBV5-1 and TRBJ1-3; weak D call: TRBD1 (5 bases). The V gene lost 4 bases and the J gene lost 2 bases, with 7 bases spanning the gap. The length of the CDR3 is 13 residues. Per the germline V gene, CDR1 is SGHRS and CDR2 is YFSETQ. CDR3: CASSGGTGNTIYF. The CDR3 DNA sequence: TGCGCCAGCAGCGGGGGAACTGGAAACACCATATATTTT.

The V and J genes are TRBV7-2 and TRBJ2-6; D call uncertain. The CDR3 has 14 residues. With 5 bases removed from V and 0 bases from J, the gap between germline ends came to 5 bases. Germline V gene lookup returns CDR1 SGHTA and CDR2 FQGNSA. CDR3 sequence reads: CASSTDSGANVLTF. In nucleotides, the CDR3 is TGTGCCAGCAGCACAGACTCTGGGGCCAACGTCCTGACTTTC.

The chain carries TRBV2 and TRBJ1-6; D unresolved. The V gene lost 3 bases and the J gene lost 7 bases, with 13 bases spanning the gap. Germline CDR1 and CDR2: SNHLY and FYNNEI. This CDR3 comprises 15 residues. CDR3: CASSDRTPRNSPLHF. In DNA, the CDR3 is TGTGCCAGCAGTGATAGGACTCCTAGGAATTCACCCCTCCACTTT.

This clone was found once. This chain links TRBV5-1 with TRBJ2-3; 10 nucleotides agree with TRBD1. Germline V gene sequence: CDR1 SGHRS, CDR2 YFSETQ. The J segment lost 3 bases and the V segment lost 4 bases, leaving 8 bases of the junction unmatched. The CDR3 extends over 16 amino acids. CDR3 in DNA: TGCGCCAGCAGCCAAACCGGACAGGGGGTAACAGATACGCAGTATTTT. Translation gives CASSQTGQGVTDTQYF. The variable domain in full, completed from reference TRBV5-1 and TRBJ2-3, reads KAGVTQTPRYLIKTRGQQVTLSCSPISGHRSVSWYQQTPGQGLQFLFEYFSETQRNKGNFPGRFSGRQFSNSRSEMNVSTLELGDSALYLCASSQTGQGVTDTQYFGPGTRLTVL.

The rearrangement joins TRBV28 to TRBJ2-3; TRBD2 agrees at 9 bases. V dropped 2 bases and J dropped 6; count of bases not matched to a gene: 9. Germline CDR1 reads MDHEN; CDR2 reads SYDVKM. This CDR3 has 16 residues. CDR3 in amino acids: CASSLRLSGSTDTQYF. CDR3 coding DNA: TGTGCCAGCAGTTTACGACTTAGCGGGAGTACGGATACGCAGTATTTT.

Only one count was recorded for this clone. The rearrangement links TRBV4-1 to TRBJ1-4; no reliable D call. The CDR3 length is 13 residues. V lost 2 bases to trimming and J lost 5 bases, with 6 bases between them. Germline-derived CDR1 and CDR2 are MGHRA and YSYEKL. CDR3 region: CASSQLVNEKLFF. Written as DNA, the CDR3 is TGCGCCAGCAGCCAACTGGTAAATGAAAAACTGTTTTTT.

The table lists this clone with a count of one. V and J are TRBV10-1 and TRBJ2-1; D ambiguous. Germline CDR1 reads WNHNN; CDR2 reads SYGVQD (reference sequence). The CDR3 totals 15 residues. V lost 8 bases and J lost 8, with 22 bases in between. The DNA of the CDR3 is TGCGCCAGCTCCCCGGGCGACCCGCCGGGTGATGAGCAGTTCTTC. Translated: CASSPGDPPGDEQFF.

This chain links TRBV5-1 with TRBJ2-3; no firm D call. V was pared by 3 bases and J by 4 bases, with 6 bases between. CDR1 and CDR2 (germline): SGHRS, YFSETQ. This CDR3 region has 12 residues. This CDR3 is CASSSSADTQYF. As DNA, the CDR3 is TGCGCCAGCAGCTCTTCGGCAGATACGCAGTATTTT.

The CDR3 reads CASSLERNMNTEAFF. CDR3 sequence (DNA): TGTGCCAGCAGCTTAGAGCGGAACATGAACACTGAAGCTTTCTTT. The chain uses TRBV7-2 and TRBJ1-1; D is undetermined. The germline V gene has CDR1 SGHTA and CDR2 FQGNSA. The length of the CDR3 is 15 residues. The V end was cut by 1 base, the J end by 0 bases, with 9 bases between.

This sequence joins TRBV9 and TRBJ2-1, with 10 bases lining up with TRBD2. After removal of 3 bases from V and 8 bases from J, the junction contained 5 bases not matched to a gene. Germline V lookup: CDR1 SGDLS, CDR2 YYNGEE. The CDR3 totals 14 residues. The CDR3 here is CASSAWTSGYEQFF. DNA of the CDR3: TGTGCCAGCAGCGCATGGACTAGCGGCTATGAGCAGTTCTTC.

This rearrangement joins TRBV5-4 to TRBJ1-5, with 7 bases identical to TRBD1. The CDR3 sequence is 14 residues long. From germline, CDR1 is SGHNT and CDR2 YYREEE (reference sequence). V lost 2 bases to trimming and J lost 6 bases; unmatched junction nucleotides: 5. The CDR3 region has the DNA TGTGCCAGCAGCTTACAAGGGGGCGGTCAGCCCCAGCATTTT. Amino acids: CASSLQGGGQPQHF.

The count of this clone is one. The rearrangement joins TRBV2 to TRBJ2-7, with 7 positions matching TRBD2. Per the germline V gene, CDR1 is SNHLY and CDR2 is FYNNEI. Trimming cost V 5 bases and J 2 bases; bases outside gene matches: 6. The CDR3 has 14 amino acids. This CDR3 reads CASSRTRWTYEQYF. In DNA, the CDR3 is TGTGCCAGCAGTCGGACTAGATGGACCTACGAGCAGTACTTC.

V is TRBV15 and J is TRBJ2-1, with a tentative D call TRBD1 (6 bases). The CDR3 spans 15 residues. Germline V lookup: CDR1 LNHNV, CDR2 YYDKDF (reference sequence). The V end lost 0 bases, the J end lost 7 bases, and 13 bases lay between the germline ends. The CDR3 region has the DNA TGTGCCACCAGCAGAGATTCAGGGGCGAGGAATGAGCAGTTCTTC. It specifies CATSRDSGARNEQFF.

A single count supports this clone. The chain employs TRBV18 and TRBJ1-1, with 8 bases aligning to TRBD1. Germline CDR1 reads KGHSH; CDR2 reads LQKENI. V shed 0 bases and J 11 bases; nucleotides not matched to a gene: 5. The CDR3 is 13 amino acids. CDR3 sequence: CASSPPSRGLAFF. The CDR3, as DNA: TGTGCCAGCTCACCACCTTCCAGGGGGCTGGCTTTCTTT.

The rearrangement joins TRBV19 to TRBJ2-7; the D gene is possibly TRBD2 (6 bases). The V gene's germline CDR1 is LNHDA and CDR2 SQIVND (reference sequence). This CDR3 has 14 amino acids. Trimming left V 4 bases short and J 0 bases short, with 10 bases between. CDR3 nucleotide sequence: TGTGCCAGTAGTACAAGAGCGGGCTCCTACGAGCAGTACTTC. Translating gives CASSTRAGSYEQYF.